This TCR beta chain was sequenced for a study of blood T cell repertoires in COVID-19. Authors' processing steps: Reference gene primers were amplified, and this amplification served to estimate nucleated cell counts. Assay: immunoSEQ multiplex PCR; the TCRdb copy retains only in-frame clones and omits some. V, J and clone size are taken as reported in that table, and D and trimming were inferred from the DNA itself. The sample records approximately 230,000 clones, 82% being singletons. This CDR3 comprises 16 residues. The germline V gene has CDR1 LGHDT and CDR2 YNNKEL (reference sequence). V was shortened by 4 bases and J by 5 bases, with 19 bases between the two germline ends.

V gene TRBV3-1 (or the pseudogene TRBV3-2) combines with J gene TRBJ2-3; possibly TRBD1 for D (6 bases). Specimen: PBMCs or T cells enriched from blood (not recorded which). The TCR comes from a man aged 40-49 years who had recovered from COVID-19. The CDR3 DNA sequence: TGTGCCAGCAGCCTCCTAGGTCAAGGGGGAAGAGATACGCAGTATTTT. It codes for CASSLLGQGGRDTQYF.